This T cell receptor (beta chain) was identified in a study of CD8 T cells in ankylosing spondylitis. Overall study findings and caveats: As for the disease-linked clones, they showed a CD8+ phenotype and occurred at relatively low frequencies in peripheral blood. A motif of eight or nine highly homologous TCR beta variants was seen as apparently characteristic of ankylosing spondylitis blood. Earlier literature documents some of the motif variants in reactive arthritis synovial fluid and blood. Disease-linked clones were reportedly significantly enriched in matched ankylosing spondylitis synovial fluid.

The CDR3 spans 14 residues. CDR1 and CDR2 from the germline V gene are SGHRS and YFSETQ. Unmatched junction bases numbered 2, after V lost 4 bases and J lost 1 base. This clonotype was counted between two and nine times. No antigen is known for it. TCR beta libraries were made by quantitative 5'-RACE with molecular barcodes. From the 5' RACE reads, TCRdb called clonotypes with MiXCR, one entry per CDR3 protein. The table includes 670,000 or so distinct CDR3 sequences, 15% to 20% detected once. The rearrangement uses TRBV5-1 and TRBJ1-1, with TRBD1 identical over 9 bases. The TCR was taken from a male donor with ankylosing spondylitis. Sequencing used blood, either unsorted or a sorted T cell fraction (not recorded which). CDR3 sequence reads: CASSRQGENTEAFF. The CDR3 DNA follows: TGCGCCAGCAGCCGACAGGGGGAGAACACTGAAGCTTTCTTT.